These 20 T cell receptor beta chains share one sample of origin, sequenced in a study of Ad26.COV2.S vaccination and SARS-CoV-2 variants. Treatment meaning: some 19 received Ad26.COV2.S at low or high dose, single or two shots; several received placebo; per-sample allocation not given. Day 63 after the first injection of vaccine or placebo was the sampling time. The table came from immunoSEQ multiplex PCR; TCRdb's copy has only in-frame clones and leaves some out. This table has around 500,000 clones, roughly nine tenths appearing once. This sample comprised peripheral blood, obtained in a trial of Ad26.COV2.S vaccine versus placebo. The receptors were gathered from a person between 18 and 65 years old who received the Ad26.COV2.S COVID-19 vaccine or a placebo.

The chain carries TRBV6-5 and TRBJ2-5; 7 nucleotides line up with TRBD1. Trimming took 6 bases from V and 2 from J; bases not matched to a gene: 9. The germline V gene encodes CDR1 MNHEY and CDR2 SVGAGI. This CDR3 has 15 residues. This CDR3 reads CASRSRQGRQETQYF. As DNA, the CDR3 is TGTGCCAGCAGGTCCCGACAGGGAAGGCAAGAGACCCAGTACTTC.

This clone has a single count. The chain has TRBV24-1 and TRBJ1-4; no firm D call. The germline V gene encodes CDR1 KGHDR and CDR2 SFDVKD. V was trimmed by 4 bases and J by 0 bases, leaving 8 bases between them. The CDR3 runs 15 residues. The CDR3 is CATSDGGATNEKLFF. The CDR3 bases are TGTGCCACCAGTGACGGAGGAGCAACTAATGAAAAACTGTTTTTT.

This chain uses TRBV6-5 with TRBJ2-1, with unresolved D. V dropped 8 bases and J dropped 7 bases, with 12 bases sitting between them. The CDR3 has 12 residues. The V gene's germline CDR1 is MNHEY and CDR2 SVGAGI. The CDR3 region is CASGVFENEQFF. In nucleotides, the CDR3 is TGTGCCAGCGGGGTGTTTGAGAATGAGCAGTTCTTC.

V gene TRBV6-5 combines with J gene TRBJ2-4, with 8 bases lining up with TRBD1. The ends lost 0 bases at V and 9 bases at J; junction bases unmatched: 4. There are 14 residues in the CDR3. Germline V CDR1 and CDR2: MNHEY, SVGAGI. As DNA, the CDR3 is TGTGCCAGCAGTTACTCTTTAACAGGGGGCATTCAGTACTTC. The encoded protein is CASSYSLTGGIQYF.

J is TRBJ2-5 and V is TRBV5-4; TRBD2 aligns across 7 bases. V was pared by 2 bases and J by 2 bases, with 6 bases of the junction left unmatched. The CDR3 extends over 15 amino acids. From germline, CDR1 is SGHNT and CDR2 YYREEE (reference sequence). This chain's CDR3 is CASSFVGGPQETQYF. Here the CDR3 DNA reads TGTGCCAGCAGCTTCGTGGGAGGGCCACAAGAGACCCAGTACTTC. The whole variable domain, remainder taken from reference TRBV5-4 and TRBJ2-5, is ETGVTQSPTHLIKTRGQQVTLRCSSQSGHNTVSWYQQALGQGPQFIFQYYREEENGRGNFPPRFSGLQFPNYSSELNVNALELDDSALYLCASSFVGGPQETQYFGPGTRLLVL.

The CDR3 sequence is CASSKDPSGHSYEQYF. The CDR3, as DNA: TGTGCCAGCAGCAAAGATCCTAGCGGGCACTCCTACGAGCAGTACTTC. The chain carries TRBV21-1 and TRBJ2-7; the table's D call, TRBD2, has no DNA check behind it. TRBV21-1 is a known pseudogene. CDR3 length equals 16 residues.

The chain has TRBV6-5 and TRBJ2-2, with a tentative D call TRBD2 (6 bases). Germline CDR1 is MNHEY and CDR2 is SVGAGI. Trimming removed 5 bases at V and 6 bases at J, with 16 bases between. CDR3 length equals 15 residues. In DNA, the CDR3 is TGTGCCAGCAGTAAACTAGCCAGTTCCGCCGGGGAGCTGTTTTTT. Protein: CASSKLASSAGELFF.

This chain links TRBV11-2 with TRBJ2-4; possible D gene TRBD1, 6 bases. The length of the CDR3 is 12 residues. The germline V gene encodes CDR1 SGHAT and CDR2 FQNNGV. The V gene lost 4 bases and the J gene lost 9 bases, with 10 bases spanning the gap. CDR3 amino acids: CASSWTVPIQYF. The CDR3, as DNA: TGTGCCAGCAGCTGGACAGTTCCCATTCAGTACTTC.

The J gene is TRBJ1-1, the V gene TRBV5-1, with D maybe TRBD1 (5 bases). Germline assignment: CDR1 SGHRS and CDR2 YFSETQ. This CDR3 region has 15 residues. V dropped 0 bases and J dropped 5 bases, with 14 bases sitting between them. This chain's CDR3 is CASSLDSTVSTEAFF. The CDR3 nucleotides read TGCGCCAGCAGCTTGGATTCGACAGTGAGTACTGAAGCTTTCTTT.

This clone was seen just once. V usage is TRBV12-3 or TRBV12-4 and J usage is TRBJ1-2, with TRBD1 as a possible D gene (6 bases). Trimming removed 6 bases from V and 7 bases from J, with 15 bases in between. The CDR3 runs to 13 residues. Here the CDR3 reads CASSWDTLRGYTF. CDR3 nucleotide sequence: TGTGCCAGCAGCTGGGACACACTTCGTGGCTACACCTTC.

The DNA for the CDR3 is TGTGCCTGGATCGGGGGGCAGGGTGGCTACACCTTC. Protein sequence: CAWIGGQGGYTF. V is TRBV30 and J is TRBJ1-2; tentatively, D is TRBD1 (6 bases). The CDR3 has 12 residues. From germline, CDR1 is GTSNPN and CDR2 SVGIG (reference sequence). Trimming cost V 4 bases and J 7 bases, with 13 bases left between them.

This clone has just one count. The V gene is TRBV14, the J gene TRBJ2-7; no reliable D call. The CDR3 spans 14 residues. The V end lost 0 bases, the J end lost 4 bases, and 10 bases lay between the germline ends. From germline, CDR1 is SGHDN and CDR2 FVKESK. CDR3 bases: TGTGCCAGCAGCCAAGATACGGCGCGATACGAGCAGTACTTC. This gives the protein CASSQDTARYEQYF.

CDR3 sequence (DNA): TGTGCCAGTAGTATAGTCGGAGGGAAGGGGCAGCCCCAGCATTTT. This codes for CASSIVGGKGQPQHF. The chain couples TRBV19 to TRBJ1-5, with D possibly matching TRBD1 (5 bases). This CDR3 has 15 amino acids. Germline V gene lookup returns CDR1 LNHDA and CDR2 SQIVND (reference sequence). Trimming pared 1 base from V and 7 bases from J, leaving 14 bases between.

This chain joins TRBV15 and TRBJ1-2; D not resolved. With 0 bases removed from V and 4 bases from J, the gap between germline ends came to 15 bases. The germline V gene has CDR1 LNHNV and CDR2 YYDKDF (reference sequence). The CDR3 covers 16 residues. As DNA, the CDR3 is TGTGCCACCAGCAGAGATCCGGCAGAACCCCTCTATGGCTACACCTTC. It translates to CATSRDPAEPLYGYTF. The whole variable domain, filled in from reference TRBV15 and TRBJ1-2, reads DAMVIQNPRYQVTQFGKPVTLSCSQTLNHNVMYWYQQKSSQAPKLLFHYYDKDFNNEADTPDNFQSRRPNTSFCFLDIRSPGLGDTAMYLCATSRDPAEPLYGYTFGSGTRLTVV.

This clone was counted a single time. The chain uses TRBV29-1 and TRBJ2-1, with D perhaps TRBD1 (6 bases). Germline V gene sequence: CDR1 SQVTM, CDR2 ANQGSEA. CDR3 length: 19 residues. Trimming removed 0 bases at V and 8 bases at J, with 29 bases between. The CDR3 region is CSVEEGPLGARKSLDEQFF. CDR3 bases: TGCAGCGTTGAAGAGGGGCCCCTGGGGGCGCGTAAGTCGTTGGATGAGCAGTTCTTC.

About this clone: This same CDR3 is encoded by further DNA sequences in the sample. The chain couples TRBV2 to TRBJ1-1; no definite D call. Deletions cut 6 bases from V and 4 bases from J, with 6 bases between. The germline CDR1 and CDR2 sequences are SNHLY and FYNNEI. The CDR3 consists of 11 residues. CDR3 DNA: TGTGCCAGCAGCGAGGGCACTGAAGCTTTCTTT. As protein: CASSEGTEAFF.

This clone was seen just once. The gene calls are TRBV20-1 and TRBJ2-1; 10 bases line up with TRBD2. Germline lookup yields CDR1 DFQATT and CDR2 SNEGSKA (reference sequence). CDR3 length: 14 amino acids. The ends lost 3 bases at V and 8 bases at J; junction bases unmatched: 7. This chain's CDR3 is CSASSLAGVHEQFF. The CDR3 DNA reads as TGCAGTGCTAGTAGCCTAGCGGGAGTCCATGAGCAGTTCTTC.

The gene calls are TRBV27 and TRBJ2-3, with TRBD1 matching 8 bases. The CDR3 contains 13 residues. Germline trimming cut 7 bases from V and 4 bases from J; bases unmatched to any gene: 4. Germline assignment: CDR1 MNHEY and CDR2 SMNVEV (reference sequence). In DNA form, the CDR3 reads TGTGCCAGCAAGAGGACAGGGTCAGATACGCAGTATTTT. Its protein is CASKRTGSDTQYF.

The chain has TRBV15 and TRBJ1-2; D call uncertain. This CDR3 has 17 residues. Trimming cost V 0 bases and J 0 bases, with 14 bases left between them. Germline-derived CDR1 and CDR2 are LNHNV and YYDKDF (reference sequence). CDR3 sequence: CATSRDLEDATNYGYTF. The CDR3 DNA sequence: TGTGCCACCAGCAGAGATTTAGAGGACGCTACTAACTATGGCTACACCTTC.

The V and J genes are TRBV27 and TRBJ2-7; 9 nucleotides agree with TRBD2. This CDR3 is built from 16 residues. Looked up from germline, CDR1 is MNHEY and CDR2 is SMNVEV (reference sequence). Germline trimming cut 2 bases from V and 7 bases from J; bases unmatched to any gene: 12. CDR3 amino acids: CASSLGLREGRGEQYF. The CDR3 nucleotides are TGTGCCAGCAGTTTAGGGTTGCGGGAGGGCCGGGGTGAGCAGTACTTC.